The source of this T cell receptor (beta chain) is a study of T cells in Graves' hyperthyroidism and ophthalmopathy. There were TCR beta CDR3 regions amplified from RNA transcripts. TCR CDR3 underwent first-round RT-PCR with the HTBI primer set. MiXCR, applied by TCRdb to the multiplex PCR reads, yields one record per CDR3 protein. The profile shows 450,000 to 600,000 distinct CDR3 sequences, 12% to 15% of them singletons. The sequenced material came from blood. The origin of this receptor is a woman in her thirties or forties with Graves' hyperthyroidism.

Here the CDR3 reads CASTTGGQPQHF. CDR3 DNA sequence: TGTGCCAGCACGACAGGGGGCCAGCCCCAGCATTTT. The rearrangement uses TRBV6-1 and TRBJ1-5; 10 bases fit TRBD1. The V gene's germline CDR1 is MNHNS and CDR2 SASEGT. The CDR3 spans 12 residues. V lost 7 bases, J lost 7 bases, and 1 base stayed unmatched.